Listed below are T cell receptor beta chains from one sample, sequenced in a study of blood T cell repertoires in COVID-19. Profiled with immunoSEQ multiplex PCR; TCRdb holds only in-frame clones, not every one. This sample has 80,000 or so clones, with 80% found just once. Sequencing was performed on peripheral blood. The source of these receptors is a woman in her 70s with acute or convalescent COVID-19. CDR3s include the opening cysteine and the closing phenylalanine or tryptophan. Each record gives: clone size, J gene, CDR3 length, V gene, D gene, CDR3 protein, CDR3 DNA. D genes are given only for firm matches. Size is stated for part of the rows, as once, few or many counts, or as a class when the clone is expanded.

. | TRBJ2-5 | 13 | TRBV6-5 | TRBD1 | CASRRYRGETQYF | TGTGCCAGCAGAAGGTACAGGGGCGAGACCCAGTACTTC
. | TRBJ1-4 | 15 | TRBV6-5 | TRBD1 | CASSYPTGGGEKLFF | TGTGCCAGCAGTTACCCTACAGGGGGGGGTGAAAAACTGTTTTTT
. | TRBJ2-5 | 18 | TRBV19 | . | CASSPGQVSVIFQETQYF | TGTGCCAGTAGCCCAGGCCAGGTCTCAGTTATTTTCCAAGAGACCCAGTACTTC
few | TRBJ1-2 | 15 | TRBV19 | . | CASYNQRGSYYGYTF | TGTGCCAGCTACAACCAACGGGGGAGTTACTATGGCTACACCTTC
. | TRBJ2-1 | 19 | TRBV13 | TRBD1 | CASSSTGGVAGASYNEQFF | TGTGCCAGCAGCTCGACAGGGGGCGTCGCGGGGGCCTCCTACAATGAGCAGTTCTTC
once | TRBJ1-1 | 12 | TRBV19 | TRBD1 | CARSDRGTEAFF | TGTGCCAGATCCGACAGGGGCACTGAAGCTTTCTTT
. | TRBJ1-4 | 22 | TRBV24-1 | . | CATSDPPRPEGPQMWTNEKLFF | TGTGCCACCAGTGACCCACCGCGCCCGGAGGGGCCCCAAATGTGGACTAATGAAAAACTGTTTTTT
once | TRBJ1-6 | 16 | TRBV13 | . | CASSLRVFGDNSPLHF | TGTGCCAGCAGCTTAAGGGTCTTCGGGGATAATTCACCCCTCCACTTT
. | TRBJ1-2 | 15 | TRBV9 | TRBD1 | CASSPGTAVNYGYTF | TGTGCCAGCAGCCCAGGGACAGCTGTTAACTATGGCTACACCTTC
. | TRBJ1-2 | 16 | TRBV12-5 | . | CASGLGTGRAIYGYTF | TGTGCTAGTGGTTTGGGAACAGGGAGGGCTATTTATGGCTACACCTTC
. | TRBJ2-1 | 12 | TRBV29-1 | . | CSVVTVFDEQFF | TGCAGCGTTGTAACAGTTTTCGATGAGCAGTTCTTC
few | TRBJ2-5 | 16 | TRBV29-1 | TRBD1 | CSVAGGGQGIGETQYF | TGCAGCGTTGCTGGCGGGGGACAGGGGATAGGGGAGACCCAGTACTTC
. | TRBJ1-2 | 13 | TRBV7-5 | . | CVRSLGGPVGYTF | TGTGTCAGAAGCTTAGGTGGGCCGGTGGGCTACACCTTC
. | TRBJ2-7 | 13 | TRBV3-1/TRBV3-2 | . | CASSQGSGREQYF | TGTGCCAGCAGCCAAGGCTCGGGGAGGGAGCAGTACTTC
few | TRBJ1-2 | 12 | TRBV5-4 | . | CASRSAVYGYTF | TGTGCCAGCAGGTCCGCGGTCTATGGCTACACCTTC
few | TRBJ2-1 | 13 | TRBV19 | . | CASSIGGNNEQFF | TGTGCCAGTAGTATTGGGGGGAACAATGAGCAGTTCTTC
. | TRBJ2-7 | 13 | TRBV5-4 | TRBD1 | CASSRDRAYEQYF | TGTGCCAGCAGCCGGGACAGGGCTTACGAGCAGTACTTC
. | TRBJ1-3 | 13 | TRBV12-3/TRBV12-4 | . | CASTESSGNTIYF | TGTGCCAGCACGGAGAGCTCTGGAAACACCATATATTTT
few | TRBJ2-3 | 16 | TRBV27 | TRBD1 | CASSLPTGGNTDTQYF | TGTGCCAGCAGTTTGCCGACAGGGGGCAACACAGATACGCAGTATTTT
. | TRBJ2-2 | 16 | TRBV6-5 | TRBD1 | CASSYSGDSNTGELFF | TGTGCCAGCAGTTACTCGGGGGACAGCAACACCGGGGAGCTGTTTTTT
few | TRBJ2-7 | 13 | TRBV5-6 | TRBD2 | CASSLGGAGEQYF | TGTGCCAGCAGTCTCGGGGGGGCAGGCGAGCAGTACTTC
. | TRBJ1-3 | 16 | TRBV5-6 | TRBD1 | CASSYGTETAGNTIYF | TGTGCCAGCAGCTACGGGACAGAGACTGCTGGAAACACCATATATTTT
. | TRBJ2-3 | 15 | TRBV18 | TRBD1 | CASSLGTGPTDTQYF | TGTGCCAGCTCACTGGGGACAGGCCCCACAGATACGCAGTATTTT
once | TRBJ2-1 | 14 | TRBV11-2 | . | CASSVWAIDDEQFF | TGTGCCAGCAGCGTTTGGGCCATAGACGATGAGCAGTTCTTC
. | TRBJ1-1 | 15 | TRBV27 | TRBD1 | CASSLSGQGGTEAFF | TGTGCCAGCAGTTTATCAGGACAGGGCGGCACTGAAGCTTTCTTT
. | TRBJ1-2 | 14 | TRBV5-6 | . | CASSLWEGRGGYTF | TGTGCCAGCAGCTTGTGGGAGGGCCGGGGTGGCTACACCTTC
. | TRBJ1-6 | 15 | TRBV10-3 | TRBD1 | CAISGTGGDNSPLHF | TGTGCCATCAGTGGGACAGGGGGTGATAATTCACCCCTCCACTTT
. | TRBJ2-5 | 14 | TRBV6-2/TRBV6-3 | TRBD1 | CASSRDREYVTQYF | TGTGCCAGCAGCCGGGACAGGGAATATGTGACCCAGTACTTC
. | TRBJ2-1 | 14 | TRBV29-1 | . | CSVRGQGRQDEQFF | TGCAGCGTGCGGGGGCAGGGGAGACAAGATGAGCAGTTCTTC
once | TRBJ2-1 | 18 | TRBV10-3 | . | CAISERAASAVTYNEQFF | TGTGCCATCAGTGAAAGAGCGGCGTCAGCCGTGACCTACAATGAGCAGTTCTTC
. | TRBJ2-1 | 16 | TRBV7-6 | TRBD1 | CASSSRTGEGNWEQFF | TGTGCCAGCAGCTCACGGACAGGGGAGGGGAATTGGGAGCAGTTCTTC
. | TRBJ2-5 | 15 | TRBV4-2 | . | CASSQGSLAGQTQYF | TGTGCCAGCAGCCAAGGCTCCCTAGCCGGGCAGACCCAGTACTTC
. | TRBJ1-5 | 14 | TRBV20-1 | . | CSASSGRLNQPQHF | TGCAGTGCTAGTAGCGGCAGGTTGAATCAGCCCCAGCATTTT
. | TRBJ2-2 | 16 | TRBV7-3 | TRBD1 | CASSLPRTGGTGELFF | TGTGCCAGCAGCTTACCCCGGACAGGGGGAACCGGGGAGCTGTTTTTT
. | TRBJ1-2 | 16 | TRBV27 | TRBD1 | CASSRIPGQTNYGYTF | TGTGCCAGCAGTCGGATACCGGGACAGACTAACTATGGCTACACCTTC
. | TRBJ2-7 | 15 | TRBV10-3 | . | CAISAPDPPGGEQYF | TGTGCCATCAGTGCGCCCGACCCCCCTGGCGGCGAGCAGTACTTC
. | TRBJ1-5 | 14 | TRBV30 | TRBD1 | CAWGDRGGVQPQHF | TGTGCCTGGGGCGACAGGGGTGGAGTACAGCCCCAGCATTTT
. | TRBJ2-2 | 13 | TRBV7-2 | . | CASSSTDTGELFF | TGTGCCAGCAGCTCGACTGACACCGGGGAGCTGTTTTTT
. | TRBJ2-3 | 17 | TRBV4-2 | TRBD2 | CASSQELAGGFTDTQYF | TGTGCCAGCAGCCAGGAACTAGCGGGGGGCTTCACAGATACGCAGTATTTT
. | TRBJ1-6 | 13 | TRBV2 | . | CASIYSYNSPLHF | TGTGCCAGCATTTACTCCTATAATTCACCCCTCCACTTT
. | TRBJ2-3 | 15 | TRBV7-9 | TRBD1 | CAAGQGVISTDTQYF | TGTGCCGCGGGACAGGGGGTTATAAGCACAGATACGCAGTATTTT
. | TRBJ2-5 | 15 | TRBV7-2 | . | CASSLAGGTRETQYF | TGTGCCAGCAGCCTCGCAGGGGGGACTCGGGAGACCCAGTACTTC
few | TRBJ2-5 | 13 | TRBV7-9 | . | CASIQPGRETQYF | TGTGCCAGCATTCAACCGGGGAGAGAGACCCAGTACTTC
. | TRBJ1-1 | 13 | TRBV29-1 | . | CSVGTELGTEAFF | TGCAGCGTTGGAACAGAGTTGGGCACTGAAGCTTTCTTT